This passage covers 2 T cell receptor beta chains from one sample sequenced in a study of low-dose radiotherapy and immunotherapy resistance in tumors. Time point indicated: before trial treatment. TRAV and TRBV primers primed cDNA for both TCRalpha and TCRbeta. The PCR that amplified TCRs ran for roughly 20 cycles, relying on a constant-region primer and a V-primer adapter. TCRdb reprocessed the reads via MiXCR and lists one record per CDR3 protein. The sample lists tens of thousands of distinct CDR3 sequences; 18% were seen once. Sequenced here: PBMCs, sampled before treatment. The source of these receptors is a male donor with prostate cancer.

This clonotype was detected many times. The J gene is TRBJ1-1, the V gene TRBV20-1; no firm D call. The CDR3 covers 15 residues. Trimming cost V 0 bases and J 3 bases, with 14 bases left between them. Germline V gene lookup returns CDR1 DFQATT and CDR2 SNEGSKA (reference sequence). The chain's CDR3 is CSARDTKGIDTEAFF. CDR3 bases: TGCAGTGCTAGAGATACGAAAGGAATCGACACTGAAGCTTTCTTT.

This clonotype was counted ten times or more. This chain uses TRBV6-9 with TRBJ2-7, with 7 bases lining up with TRBD2. In germline, CDR1 is MNHGY, CDR2 SVAAGI. This CDR3 contains 16 residues. V was clipped by 5 bases and J by 6 bases; unmatched bases: 16. The CDR3 region is CASSLLKTGGGREQYF. As DNA, the CDR3 is TGTGCCAGCAGTCTCCTTAAGACTGGCGGGGGACGCGAGCAGTACTTC.